The 9 T cell receptor beta chains below all came from one sample that was sequenced in a study of a mutant IDH1 vaccine in newly diagnosed glioma. The sample's time point: baseline, week 1 (first vaccination visit). The treatment is: pre-vaccination baseline after standard-of-care therapy. Measured with immunoSEQ multiplex PCR; TCRdb has only the in-frame clones, and not every one. Here the sample spans approximately 20,000 clones, approximately 85% being singletons. The specimen comprised PBMCs, sampled from a glioma patient treated with radiotherapy, temozolomide or both. The source of these receptors is a man aged 35-49 years with glioma.

The count of this clone is one. Germline is not matched at one junction end, which may reflect a read error. This chain joins TRBV7-9 and TRBJ1-1; D unclear. Germline V gives CDR1 SEHNR, CDR2 FQNEAQ (reference sequence). The CDR3 runs to 10 residues. The CDR3 spells CASSLAQAFF. The CDR3 DNA is TGTGCCAGCAGCCTAGCCCAAGCTTTCTTT.

V gene TRBV5-1 combines with J gene TRBJ2-1, with 10 positions matching TRBD2. The CDR3 has 16 residues. CDR1 and CDR2 (germline): SGHRS, YFSETQ. The trim removed 2 bases at V and 6 bases at J, leaving 8 bases unmatched. CDR3 sequence reads: CASSLGSSGRANEQFF. DNA of the CDR3: TGCGCCAGCAGCTTAGGCTCCAGCGGGAGGGCCAATGAGCAGTTCTTC.

This chain uses TRBV20-1 with TRBJ2-7; D gene ambiguous. Trimming pared 0 bases from V and 4 bases from J, leaving 4 bases between. The CDR3 has 11 amino acids. Germline V gene lookup returns CDR1 DFQATT and CDR2 SNEGSKA (reference sequence). The CDR3 DNA reads TGCAGTGCTAGAGATTCGTACGAGCAGTACTTC. Protein: CSARDSYEQYF.

In this sample, this clone turned up a few times. The chain recombines TRBV5-8 with TRBJ1-1; 8 bases align to TRBD1. Germline-derived CDR1 and CDR2 are SGHTS and YDEGEE. V gave up 5 bases and J gave up 6 bases; unmatched junction bases: 9. CDR3 length equals 14 residues. In DNA, the CDR3 is TGTGCCAGCAGGGGTACAGGGGGGCCGTCTGAAGCTTTCTTT. Protein product: CASRGTGGPSEAFF.

CDR3 DNA: TGTGCCAGCGGACGGACAGCGAACACTGAAGCTTTCTTT. Translation: CASGRTANTEAFF. V and J are TRBV6-6 and TRBJ1-1; D perhaps matches TRBD1 (6 bases). The CDR3 length is 13 residues. Trimming removed 8 bases from V and 1 base from J, with 11 bases in between. CDR1 MNHNY and CDR2 SVGAGI come from the germline V gene (reference sequence).

The chain uses TRBV5-1 and TRBJ1-2; 10 nucleotides agree with TRBD1. This CDR3 has 14 amino acids. From germline, CDR1 is SGHRS and CDR2 YFSETQ. V shed 4 bases, J shed 2 bases, and the junction held 2 bases outside the gene matches. CDR3 nucleotide sequence: TGCGCCAGCAGCCCGGACAGGGGGAACTATGGCTACACCTTC. Its protein is CASSPDRGNYGYTF.

The sample holds one count of this clone. The chain couples TRBV7-9 to TRBJ1-1; D is undetermined. V lost 3 bases to trimming and J lost 1 base, with 9 bases between them. The V gene's germline CDR1 is SEHNR and CDR2 FQNEAQ (reference sequence). This CDR3 has 14 amino acids. CDR3 region: CASSFGRGNTEAFF. The DNA of the CDR3 is TGTGCCAGCAGCTTCGGGCGAGGGAACACTGAAGCTTTCTTT.

The chain combines TRBV25-1 with TRBJ2-7, with D possibly TRBD2 on 5 matching bases. The CDR3 has 13 amino acids. Per germline, CDR1 MGHDK and CDR2 SYGVNS. V lost 3 bases to trimming and J lost 2 bases, with 8 bases between them. The CDR3 spells CASSDGVPYEQYF. For the CDR3, the DNA is TGTGCCAGCAGTGACGGGGTCCCCTACGAGCAGTACTTC.

This clone was recorded once. The chain links TRBV14 to TRBJ1-1; 9 bases agree with TRBD1. The CDR3 consists of 16 residues. CDR1 and CDR2 from the germline V gene are SGHDN and FVKESK. With V trimmed by 2 bases and J by 1 base, 5 bases remained unmatched. The CDR3 region is CASSQYRGLGNTEAFF. CDR3 nucleotide sequence: TGTGCCAGCAGCCAATACAGGGGGCTAGGGAACACTGAAGCTTTCTTT. The whole variable domain, filled in from reference TRBV14 and TRBJ1-1, reads EAGVTQFPSHSVIEKGQTVTLRCDPISGHDNLYWYRRVMGKEIKFLLHFVKESKQDESGMPNNRFLAERTGGTYSTLKVQPAELEDSGVYFCASSQYRGLGNTEAFFGQGTRLTVV.